A selection of T cell receptor beta chains follows, all from one sample in a study of CD8+ T cells in alopecia areata. The data were produced by immunoSEQ multiplex PCR, yet TCRdb's version contains in-frame clones alone and is incomplete. Here the sample spans about 210,000 clones, approximately 38% being singletons. The sequenced sample was CD4+ T cells sorted from blood, obtained at approximately week 30, from a patient treated with tofacitinib. Receptor source: a human donor with alopecia areata. Each CDR3 is given with its conserved first and last residue. The order of the fields is D gene, J gene, clone size, V gene, CDR3 DNA, CDR3 protein. A D gene is named only where the DNA matches it firmly. Clone size is shown for a subset of rows, as once, few, many or a class of expanded clone.

NA	TRBJ2-1	NA	TRBV7-2	TGTGCTATTGAGGGATTAATACGACAGCCCTACAATGAGCAGTTCTTC	CAIEGLIRQPYNEQFF
NA	TRBJ2-1	few	TRBV6-5	TGTGCCAGCAGTTACTCGAGCTTGGGTGAGCAGTTCTTC	CASSYSSLGEQFF
NA	TRBJ2-3	once	TRBV7-9	TGTGCCAGCAGCTTAGCCCTAGGGCAGGGTTCAGATACGCAGTATTTT	CASSLALGQGSDTQYF
TRBD2	TRBJ2-7	NA	TRBV27	TGTGCCAGCAGTAAAGCGGGAGTCCCCCACGAGCAGTACTTC	CASSKAGVPHEQYF
NA	TRBJ1-2	NA	TRBV25-1	TGTGCCAGCAGTGATGACAGGAACTATGGCTACACCTTC	CASSDDRNYGYTF
NA	TRBJ2-1	few	TRBV19	TGTGCCAGTAGTAGGGTGGGTGAGCAGTTCTTC	CASSRVGEQFF
NA	TRBJ1-1	few	TRBV19	TGTGCCAGTTGGAAGGGACTTACGAACACTGAAGCTTTCTTT	CASWKGLTNTEAFF
NA	TRBJ2-2	few	TRBV4-1	TGCGCCAGCAGCCAACCCAGGGGGAGGGCCGGGGAGCTGTTTTTT	CASSQPRGRAGELFF
NA	TRBJ1-2	NA	TRBV2	TGTGCCAGCACGCCCCAGGAGGGCTATGGCTACACCTTC	CASTPQEGYGYTF
NA	TRBJ1-4	few	TRBV7-9	TGTGCCAGCAGCTTCAGAGCGGGACAACGACCCTATCGTGTGGAAAAACTGTTTTTT	CASSFRAGQRPYRVEKLFF
NA	TRBJ2-1	few	TRBV6-1	TGTGCCAGCAGTGAAGGGAGGGGGAGCTTTGAGCAGTTCTTC	CASSEGRGSFEQFF
NA	TRBJ2-5	few	TRBV10-3	TGTGCCATCAGTGAGTCGTGGACTTTAGCGGCAGAGACCCAGTACTTC	CAISESWTLAAETQYF
NA	TRBJ2-1	NA	TRBV6-5	TGTGCCAGCAGTTACGACGGGAGCTACAATGAGCAGTTCTTC	CASSYDGSYNEQFF
TRBD1	TRBJ2-7	NA	TRBV20-1	TGCAGTGCAACTGGACAGGGAATGCAGTACTTC	CSATGQGMQYF
TRBD2	TRBJ2-7	NA	TRBV2	TGTGCCAGCAAACATACTAGCGGGCCTACCTACGAGCAGTACTTC	CASKHTSGPTYEQYF
NA	TRBJ2-7	NA	TRBV2	TGTGCCAGCAGTCCTCTTGTCCGGGGGATTGAGCAGTACTTC	CASSPLVRGIEQYF
TRBD1	TRBJ2-5	few	TRBV5-1	TGCGCCAGCAGCCCGACAGGGGGGAGTCAAGAGACCCAGTACTTC	CASSPTGGSQETQYF
TRBD2	TRBJ2-1	few	TRBV27	TGTGCCATTCAACCGCGAGCGGGAGACTCCTACAATGAGCAGTTCTTC	CAIQPRAGDSYNEQFF
TRBD1	TRBJ2-7	NA	TRBV29-1	TGCAGCGTTGAAGATGTCTCGGACAGGGGATTTTTCTACGAGCAGTACTTC	CSVEDVSDRGFFYEQYF
NA	TRBJ1-2	NA	TRBV9	TGTGCCAGCAGCGTAGCCTCCAGGCCTTCGGACTATGGCTACACCTTC	CASSVASRPSDYGYTF
TRBD1	TRBJ2-1	few	TRBV29-1	TGCAGCGTTGGTGATAGGACAGGGGCCAATGAGCAGTTCTTC	CSVGDRTGANEQFF
NA	TRBJ1-5	few	TRBV5-1	TGCGCCAGCAGCTTGGCCGAGAGCTATAGCAATCAGCCCCAGCATTTT	CASSLAESYSNQPQHF
TRBD1	TRBJ2-6	NA	TRBV6-5	TGTGCCAGCAAACAGGGGCCTGGGGCCAACGTCCTGACTTTC	CASKQGPGANVLTF
NA	TRBJ2-3	NA	TRBV9	TGTGCCAGCAGCGTAGGGGTACTCACAGATACGCAGTATTTT	CASSVGVLTDTQYF
TRBD1	TRBJ2-5	NA	TRBV5-4	TGTGCCAGCAGCCCCCCGGGACAGCAAGAGACCCAGTACTTC	CASSPPGQQETQYF
TRBD1	TRBJ1-4	few	TRBV9	TGTGCCAGCAGCGCTTGGACAGGGGGCGAAAAACTGTTTTTT	CASSAWTGGEKLFF
NA	TRBJ2-1	many	TRBV19	TGTGCCAGTAGTATGGCCCCCGTCCAGGGGTATGACTACAATGAGCAGTTCTTC	CASSMAPVQGYDYNEQFF
NA	TRBJ2-7	few	TRBV15	TGTGCCACCGCTAAGGGAGTCCCATCCTACGAGCAGTACTTC	CATAKGVPSYEQYF
TRBD2	TRBJ2-1	NA	TRBV9	TGTGCCAGCAGCCCTACTAGCGGGTCCTACAATGAGCAGTTCTTC	CASSPTSGSYNEQFF
NA	TRBJ1-5	few	TRBV19	TGTGCCAGTAGTATATCTGCGCTCTTCTATCAGCCCCAGCATTTT	CASSISALFYQPQHF
TRBD1	TRBJ2-2	NA	TRBV12-5	TGTGCTAGTGGTCCGGGACAGGGTCCTCCCGGGGAGCTGTTTTTT	CASGPGQGPPGELFF
TRBD2	TRBJ2-7	few	TRBV6-7	TGTGCGCCGGGGGGGCGGGAGACCTCCTACGAGCAGTACTTC	CAPGGRETSYEQYF
TRBD1	TRBJ2-3	few	TRBV30	TGTGCCTGGAAGACTAAGGGGACAGGGGGCACAGATACGCAGTATTTT	CAWKTKGTGGTDTQYF
NA	TRBJ2-4	NA	TRBV18	TGTGCCAGCTCACCTAGGGCTGGGAACAAAAACATTCAGTACTTC	CASSPRAGNKNIQYF
NA	TRBJ2-6	NA	TRBV29-1	TGCAGCGTCGCTGAGTCTGGGGCCAACGTCCTGACTTTC	CSVAESGANVLTF
NA	TRBJ2-3	NA	TRBV6-1	TGTGCCAGCAGTCAAGGAAGGGATACGCAGTATTTT	CASSQGRDTQYF
NA	TRBJ1-6	NA	TRBV21-1	TGTGCCAGCAGCAAAGCGCTTTGTCAGGGGGGCGCGAGGGATTCACCCCTCCACTTT	CASSKALCQGGARDSPLHF
NA	TRBJ1-5	few	TRBV9	TGTGCCAGCAGCCGGACAATCTATCAGCCCCAGCATTTT	CASSRTIYQPQHF
TRBD2	TRBJ2-3	NA	TRBV9	TGTGCCAGCAGCGTAGAACCTAGCGGGGCGGTAGCAGATACGCAGTATTTT	CASSVEPSGAVADTQYF
TRBD1	TRBJ1-6	NA	TRBV27	TGTGCCAGCACCTCGGGACAGTATAATTCACCCCTCCACTTT	CASTSGQYNSPLHF
NA	TRBJ1-1	NA	TRBV5-1	TGCGCCAGCAGCTTACAGGGATGGTACACTGAAGCTTTCTTT	CASSLQGWYTEAFF
NA	TRBJ1-3	many	TRBV5-4	TGTGCCAGCAGCTTTCAGTCGTCGGACACCATATATTTT	CASSFQSSDTIYF
NA	TRBJ1-2	NA	TRBV5-1	TGCGCCAGCAGCGTTACCGGGACGGACTATGGCTACACCTTC	CASSVTGTDYGYTF
TRBD2	TRBJ2-1	NA	TRBV5-1	TGCGCCAGCAGTCCGGGGACGGGGACTAGCGAGCAGTTCTTC	CASSPGTGTSEQFF
NA	TRBJ1-5	NA	TRBV6-1	TGTGCCAGCAGTGAAAACCTCAGGGCCAATCAGCCCCAGCATTTT	CASSENLRANQPQHF
TRBD2	TRBJ2-1	NA	TRBV5-1	TGCGCCAGCAGCACGCAGCCGGGACTAGCGAGCAATGAGCAGTTCTTC	CASSTQPGLASNEQFF